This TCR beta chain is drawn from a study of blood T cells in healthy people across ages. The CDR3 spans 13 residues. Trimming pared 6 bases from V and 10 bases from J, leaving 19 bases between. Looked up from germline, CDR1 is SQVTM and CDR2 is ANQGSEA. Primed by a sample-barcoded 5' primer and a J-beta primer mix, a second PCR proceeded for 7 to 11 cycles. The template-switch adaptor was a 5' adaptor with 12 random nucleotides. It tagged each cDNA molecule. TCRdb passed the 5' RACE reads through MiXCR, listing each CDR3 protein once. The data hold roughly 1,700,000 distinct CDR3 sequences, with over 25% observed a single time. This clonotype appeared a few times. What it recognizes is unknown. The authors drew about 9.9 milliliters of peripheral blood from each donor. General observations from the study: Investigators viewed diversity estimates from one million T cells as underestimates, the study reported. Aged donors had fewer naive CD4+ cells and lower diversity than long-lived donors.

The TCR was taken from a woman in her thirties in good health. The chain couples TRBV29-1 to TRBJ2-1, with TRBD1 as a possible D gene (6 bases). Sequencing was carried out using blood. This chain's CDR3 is CSVQPGVGTEQFF. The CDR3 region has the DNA TGCAGCGTACAGCCAGGGGTAGGGACAGAGCAGTTCTTC.